This TCR beta chain was found in a study of blood T cell repertoires in COVID-19. Clones were read by immunoSEQ multiplex PCR, and TCRdb kept only the in-frame ones, dropping some. The table lists about 74,000 clones, about 88% of them singletons. The CDR3 runs 15 residues. The V end lost 6 bases, the J end lost 5 bases, and 17 bases lay between the germline ends. Germline loops: CDR1 SGHTA, CDR2 FQGNSA. The gene calls are TRBV7-2 and TRBJ1-5; D is perhaps TRBD1 (5 bases). Material for sequencing was peripheral blood. The TCR sequence derives from a man between 70 and 80 years old with active or convalescent COVID-19. In DNA form, the CDR3 reads TGTGCCAGCAGTTTCAAGGGGTTGTCGGATCAGCCCCAGCATTTT. This sequence encodes CASSFKGLSDQPQHF.